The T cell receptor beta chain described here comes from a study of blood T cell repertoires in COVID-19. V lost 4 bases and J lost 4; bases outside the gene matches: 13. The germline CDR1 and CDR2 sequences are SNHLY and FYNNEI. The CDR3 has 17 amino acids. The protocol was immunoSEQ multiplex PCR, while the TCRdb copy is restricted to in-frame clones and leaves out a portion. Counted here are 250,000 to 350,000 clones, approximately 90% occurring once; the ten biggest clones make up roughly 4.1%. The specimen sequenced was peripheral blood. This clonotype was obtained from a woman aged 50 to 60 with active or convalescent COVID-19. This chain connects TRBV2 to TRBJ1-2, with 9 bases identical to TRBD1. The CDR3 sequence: CASSVGSGTGLLYGYTF. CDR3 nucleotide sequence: TGTGCCAGCAGTGTCGGTTCAGGGACAGGGCTGCTCTATGGCTACACCTTC.